This T cell receptor (beta chain) was captured by sequencing in a study of blood T cell repertoires in COVID-19. Study summary: The cDNA or gDNA used as material had been derived from T cells, B-cell-depleted T cells, or PBMCs.

Assay: immunoSEQ multiplex PCR; the TCRdb copy retains only in-frame clones and omits some. The table includes roughly 290,000 clones, approximately 86% detected once. The CDR3 extends over 11 amino acids. Germline V gene sequence: CDR1 SGHNT, CDR2 YYREEE (reference sequence). V was pared by 2 bases and J by 9 bases, with 6 bases between. The sequenced material came from peripheral blood. The sequence was collected from a woman in her twenties or thirties who had recovered from COVID-19. This chain joins TRBV5-4 and TRBJ2-1, with D unresolved. DNA for the CDR3: TGTGCCAGCAGCTTCCGCGGTGAGCAGTTCTTC. Protein product: CASSFRGEQFF.